The clone carrying this T cell receptor beta chain was observed a handful of times. Described treatment: oral pan-JAK inhibitor, 5-10 mg twice daily. Extracted from the samples, RNA was reverse transcribed into cDNA to serve as the sequencing template. Repertoires were generated with immunoSEQ multiplex PCR, while TCRdb's copy carries only in-frame clones and drops some. The sample consists of some 170,000 clones, about 61% of them appearing once. CDR1 is GTSNPN and CDR2 is SVGIG in the germline V gene (reference sequence). Trimming removed 0 bases from V and 4 bases from J, with 11 bases in between. CDR3 length: 14 amino acids. This record comes from a study of CD8+ T cells in alopecia areata.

The chain couples TRBV30 to TRBJ2-3; D perhaps matches TRBD1 (5 bases). This TCR was recovered from a human donor with alopecia areata. Source: CD4+ T cells sorted from blood, taken at approximately week 60, from a patient treated with tofacitinib. CDR3 in amino acids: CAWSVNVGADTQYF. The CDR3 nucleotides are TGTGCCTGGAGTGTAAATGTAGGGGCAGATACGCAGTATTTT.